The clone carrying this T cell receptor beta chain was detected many times. Its antigen remains unknown. This entry comes from a study of regulatory T cells in long-lasting Graves disease. Study in general: Graves' patients (newly diagnosed) had been on antithyroid drugs under 3 months. General study points: The number of shared public clonotypes was higher in persistent patients (2,741) than new patients (more than 850).

Library construction for TCR beta used iRepertoire HTBI primers and Arm-PCR of CDR3 regions. TCRdb called the multiplex PCR reads again in MiXCR, with one record for every CDR3 protein. The repertoire includes about 350,000 distinct CDR3 sequences, roughly 16% of them detected once, and 20% to 25% sits in the top ten. Germline trimming cut 6 bases from V and 3 bases from J; bases unmatched to any gene: 8. The CDR3 loop spans 15 amino acids. Germline V lookup: CDR1 MDHEN, CDR2 SYDVKM. Sample time point: newly diagnosed GD, antithyroid drugs for less than 3 months. PBMC RNA served as the TCR library source. American Thyroid Association guidelines defined Graves' disease diagnosis. Enrollment of patients was through an endocrinology department in Xi'an, China. These same records also appear under a second study, on T cells in Graves' hyperthyroidism and ophthalmopathy.

V usage is TRBV28 and J usage is TRBJ2-7, with TRBD1 matching over 10 bases. Sequencing used peripheral blood mononuclear cells (PBMCs), obtained at new diagnosis, from a patient treated with antithyroid drugs. This clonotype originated in a woman aged 18-35 years with Graves disease. The CDR3 nucleotides are TGTGCCAGCAGATACCGGACAGGGGGAGACTACGAGCAGTACTTC. Translated, it gives CASRYRTGGDYEQYF.